What follows are 27 T cell receptor beta chains derived from one specimen sequenced in a study of T cells in Graves' hyperthyroidism and ophthalmopathy. Regions amplified from RNA transcripts were the TCR beta CDR3 regions. TCR CDR3 regions were first amplified by RT-PCR with HTBI primers. TCRdb fed the multiplex PCR reads into MiXCR, producing one record per CDR3 protein. The table lists about 600,000 distinct CDR3 sequences, about a sixth of them singletons, with roughly 3.3% in the top ten. The sample consisted of blood. These receptor sequences come from a woman aged 40 to 49 with Graves' ophthalmopathy.

This clonotype was observed many times. The gene calls are TRBV5-1 and TRBJ1-3; no clear D gene. The V gene's germline CDR1 is SGHRS and CDR2 YFSETQ. The V gene lost 7 bases and the J gene lost 1 base, with 9 bases spanning the gap. There are 13 residues in the CDR3. Here the CDR3 reads CASAVGSGNTIYF. In DNA form, the CDR3 reads TGCGCCAGCGCGGTTGGTTCTGGAAACACCATATATTTT.

About this clonotype itself: A much more abundant neighbour one base away suggests this may be a read error. The chain recombines TRBV2 with TRBJ1-1; D is possibly TRBD1 (6 bases). Germline values: CDR1 SNHLY, CDR2 FYNNEI. Trimming left V 2 bases short and J 12 bases short, with 19 bases between. The CDR3 loop spans 14 amino acids. The CDR3 DNA reads TGTGCCAGCAGTGAATCAGGGGTTGGATTGGAGTCTTTCTTT. Its translation is CASSESGVGLESFF. The full variable domain, with the rest looked up from reference TRBV2 and TRBJ1-1, is EPEVTQTPSHQVTQMGQEVILRCVPISNHLYFYWYRQILGQKVEFLVSFYNNEISEKSEIFDDQFSVERPDGSNFTLKIRSTKLEDSAMYFCASSESGVGLESFFGQGTRLTVV.

Regarding this clonotype: This is likely a read error, given that the CDR3 carries no conserved phenylalanine or tryptophan at its end. No DNA is shown, since the ends of the CDR3 on it are uncertain; the CDR3 is the one TCRdb lists. The chain couples TRBV3-1 to TRBJ1-2. The CDR3 spans 15 residues, counting both ends. Germline CDR1 LGHDT, CDR2 YNNKEL (reference sequence). This chain's CDR3 is CASSQGGEDNAGYTL.

This clonotype turned up a few times. A much bigger clone sits one base away, suggesting this may be a read error. The chain couples TRBV20-1 to TRBJ1-1; D gene ambiguous. V was cut by 7 bases and J by 4 bases, with 16 bases left in between. This CDR3 is built from 13 residues. The germline CDR1 and CDR2 sequences are DFQATT and SNEGSKA (reference sequence). The CDR3 DNA reads as TGCAGTGTTATACAGTTGGGGAGCACTGAAGCTTTCTTT. Protein: CSVIQLGSTEAFF.

This clonotype was detected many times. The chain's CDR3 is CASTGLNAYEQYF. The CDR3 bases are TGTGCCAGCACGGGTCTCAACGCCTACGAGCAGTACTTC. The rearrangement uses TRBV6-1 and TRBJ2-7; D not certain. Germline V CDR1 and CDR2: MNHNS, SASEGT. The CDR3 spans 13 residues. Trimming left V 7 bases short and J 2 bases short, with 12 bases between.

Here the CDR3 DNA reads TGTGCCAGCAGCTACCAATCGACAGGGATAAAAGAGACCCAGTACTTC. This sequence encodes CASSYQSTGIKETQYF. This chain uses TRBV28 with TRBJ2-5, with 7 bases identical to TRBD1. Germline trimming cut 6 bases from V and 3 bases from J; bases unmatched to any gene: 13. Germline lookup yields CDR1 MDHEN and CDR2 SYDVKM. This CDR3 is 16 amino acids long.

This clonotype was counted at least ten times. The chain joins TRBV6-2 or TRBV6-3 to TRBJ2-7; tentative D call: TRBD1 (6 bases). Looked up from germline, CDR1 is MNHEY and CDR2 is SVGEGT. The CDR3 extends over 13 amino acids. The V end lost 2 bases, the J end lost 6 bases, and 11 bases lay between the germline ends. The CDR3 region has the DNA TGTGCCAGCAGTTACGCCAGGACAGTCGAGCAGTACTTC. It encodes CASSYARTVEQYF.

This clonotype was found a few times. The chain recombines TRBV7-8 with TRBJ2-5, with TRBD1 matching over 8 bases. Trimming at V came to 5 bases and at J to 3 bases, leaving 8 bases not matched to a gene. Germline CDR1 and CDR2: SGHVS and FQNEAQ. CDR3 length: 15 amino acids. Written as DNA, the CDR3 is TGTGCCAGCAGCACGAGGGACAGGATCGAAGAGACCCAGTACTTC. Translation: CASSTRDRIEETQYF.

This clonotype was counted only a few times. As DNA, the CDR3 is TGTGCCAGCAGTTTAGCGAAAGGGGCGTCTGGGGCCAACGTCCTGACTTTC. It specifies CASSLAKGASGANVLTF. The chain combines TRBV12-3 or TRBV12-4 with TRBJ2-6; possibly TRBD1 for D (5 bases). CDR3 length equals 17 residues. The V gene lost 0 bases and the J gene lost 1 base, with 10 bases spanning the gap.

This sequence joins TRBV29-1 and TRBJ1-1; D unclear. V gave up 6 bases and J gave up 3 bases, with 11 bases separating them. Germline values: CDR1 SQVTM, CDR2 ANQGSEA. CDR3 length equals 12 residues. The CDR3 bases are TGCAGCGTCAGGTCTTGGGACACTGAAGCTTTCTTT. Its protein is CSVRSWDTEAFF. The variable domain in full, completed from reference TRBV29-1 and TRBJ1-1, reads SAVISQKPSRDICQRGTSLTIQCQVDSQVTMMFWYRQQPGQSLTLIATANQGSEATYESGFVIDKFPISRPNLTFSTLTVSNMSPEDSSIYLCSVRSWDTEAFFGQGTRLTVV.

The rearrangement uses TRBV28 and TRBJ1-2, with unresolved D. V lost 1 base to trimming and J lost 8 bases, with 11 bases between them. Germline values: CDR1 MDHEN, CDR2 SYDVKM. The CDR3 sequence is 13 residues long. The CDR3 region has the DNA TGTGCCAGCAGTTTATTACCCCCGGTGGGCTACACCTTC. This translates into CASSLLPPVGYTF.

The rearrangement uses TRBV7-2 and TRBJ2-1; 7 nucleotides align to TRBD2. V gave up 0 bases and J gave up 0 bases; unmatched junction bases: 5. The CDR3 loop spans 17 amino acids. Per the germline V gene, CDR1 is SGHTA and CDR2 is FQGNSA. The CDR3, as DNA: TGTGCCAGCAGCTTAGCCTCTAGCGGAAGCTCCTACAATGAGCAGTTCTTC. It encodes CASSLASSGSSYNEQFF.

This clonotype appeared many times. The chain links TRBV27 to TRBJ1-1; D unresolved. V was trimmed by 4 bases and J by 6 bases, leaving 18 bases between them. Germline V CDR1 and CDR2: MNHEY, SMNVEV (reference sequence). The CDR3 is 15 residues long. CDR3 coding DNA: TGTGCCAGCAGTTCTTTGAAAGCCGGCACCGCTGAAGCTTTCTTT. Amino acid sequence: CASSSLKAGTAEAFF.

This clonotype showed up many times. The V and J genes are TRBV28 and TRBJ2-5; the D gene is possibly TRBD1 (5 bases). The V gene lost 2 bases and the J gene lost 7 bases, with 14 bases spanning the gap. CDR3 size: 14 residues. The germline gives CDR1 MDHEN, CDR2 SYDVKM. This chain's CDR3 is CASSLLGRYGTQYF. DNA of the CDR3: TGTGCCAGCAGTTTACTGGGGCGTTATGGGACCCAGTACTTC.

The chain recombines TRBV6-2 or TRBV6-3 with TRBJ2-1, with D tentatively TRBD2 (5 bases). Deletions cut 4 bases from V and 2 bases from J, with 12 bases between. Germline values: CDR1 MNHEY, CDR2 SVGEGT. The CDR3 is 15 residues long. The CDR3 spells CASSCEGAAYNEQFF. Here the CDR3 DNA reads TGTGCCAGCAGTTGCGAGGGAGCGGCCTACAATGAGCAGTTCTTC.

The V call is TRBV7-3, the J call TRBJ2-2; 8 positions match TRBD1. J gave up 8 bases and V 5 bases, and 10 bases lay outside the gene matches. The CDR3 spans 15 residues. Germline assignment: CDR1 SGHTA and CDR2 FQGTGA. The CDR3 is CASSADRGRGGELFF. The CDR3 nucleotides read TGTGCCAGCAGCGCCGACAGGGGACGTGGGGGGGAGCTGTTTTTT. Filled out from reference TRBV7-3 and TRBJ2-2, the complete variable domain reads GAGVSQTPSNKVTEKGKYVELRCDPISGHTALYWYRQSLGQGPEFLIYFQGTGAADDSGLPNDRFFAVRPEGSVSTLKIQRTERGDSAVYLCASSADRGRGGELFFGEGSRLTVL.

Ten or more counts support this clonotype. CDR3 region: CASSGPNYGYTF. The CDR3 DNA follows: TGTGCCAGCAGTGGGCCTAACTATGGCTACACCTTC. The chain recombines TRBV2 with TRBJ1-2; no definite D call. Per the germline V gene, CDR1 is SNHLY and CDR2 is FYNNEI. CDR3 length: 12 amino acids. Trimming removed 4 bases from V and 0 bases from J, with 3 bases in between.

This clonotype came up a few times. The chain carries TRBV7-9 and TRBJ2-5; weak D call: TRBD2 (6 bases). CDR3 length: 15 amino acids. In germline, CDR1 is SEHNR, CDR2 FQNEAQ (reference sequence). Trimming stripped 5 bases from V and 5 bases from J, with 18 bases between. The CDR3 region is CASSPVRTRGETQYF. The CDR3 DNA follows: TGTGCCAGCAGCCCTGTTAGGACCCGGGGGGAGACCCAGTACTTC.

J is TRBJ2-3 and V is TRBV14; 8 nucleotides align to TRBD1. The V gene's germline CDR1 is SGHDN and CDR2 FVKESK. CDR3 length: 17 residues. The V and J ends lost 2 bases and 3 bases, in that order; junction bases with no gene match: 10. CDR3: CASSQRTGTGVTDTQYF. DNA for the CDR3: TGTGCCAGCAGCCAACGAACCGGGACAGGAGTTACAGATACGCAGTATTTT.

This clonotype was observed many times. The CDR3 here is CASSSSGRGPDTQYF. The CDR3 coding sequence is TGCGCCAGCAGCTCAAGCGGGAGGGGCCCAGATACGCAGTATTTT. J is TRBJ2-3 and V is TRBV5-1; TRBD2 matches 10 bases. Germline CDR1 SGHRS, CDR2 YFSETQ. The CDR3 is made up of 15 amino acids. J was trimmed by 4 bases and V by 3 bases; bases with no gene match: 5.

This clonotype was picked up many times. The chain links TRBV12-3 or TRBV12-4 to TRBJ2-7, with D maybe TRBD2 (6 bases). V lost 7 bases to trimming and J lost 6 bases, with 16 bases between them. CDR3 size: 13 residues. The CDR3 reads CASTSIPGGEQYF. CDR3 in DNA: TGTGCCAGCACCTCGATACCCGGGGGCGAGCAGTACTTC.

Comment on this clonotype: A read error is possible here, since a much larger clone lies one base away. The chain has TRBV2 and TRBJ2-1; 7 bases line up with TRBD2. The length of the CDR3 is 17 residues. Germline CDR1 reads SNHLY; CDR2 reads FYNNEI. CDR3 in amino acids: CASSDPLAAVSYNERFF. For the CDR3, the DNA is TGTGCCAGCAGTGACCCCCTAGCGGCGGTTTCCTACAATGAGCGGTTCTTC.

The V and J genes are TRBV28 and TRBJ2-1; 7 bases map to TRBD1. Trimming took 5 bases from V and 5 from J; bases not matched to a gene: 6. There are 14 residues in the CDR3. The germline CDR1 and CDR2 sequences are MDHEN and SYDVKM. CDR3 coding DNA: TGTGCCAGCAGTCTCCGGACAGGCCACAATGAGCAGTTCTTC. Translated, it gives CASSLRTGHNEQFF.

The J gene is TRBJ1-2, the V gene TRBV30; the D is unclear. Germline values: CDR1 GTSNPN, CDR2 SVGIG (reference sequence). V gave up 3 bases and J gave up 1 base, with 9 bases separating them. The CDR3 has 13 residues. The CDR3 DNA reads TGTGCCTGGAGCCTGAACCGTAACTATGGCTACACCTTC. Amino acid sequence: CAWSLNRNYGYTF.

The chain recombines TRBV7-9 with TRBJ2-5; D is perhaps TRBD2 (5 bases). Trimming stripped 1 base from V and 5 bases from J, with 14 bases between. This CDR3 is built from 15 residues. Germline assignment: CDR1 SEHNR and CDR2 FQNEAQ (reference sequence). The CDR3 sequence is CASSLGADSRETQYF. The CDR3 DNA is TGTGCCAGCAGCTTAGGAGCGGATAGCCGGGAGACCCAGTACTTC. Full variable domain (rest looked up from reference TRBV7-9 and TRBJ2-5): DTGVSQNPRHKITKRGQNVTFRCDPISEHNRLYWYRQTLGQGPEFLTYFQNEAQLEKSRLLSDRFSAERPKGSFSTLEIQRTEQGDSAMYLCASSLGADSRETQYFGPGTRLLVL.

On this clonotype itself: Possible read error: a much larger clone is one base away. The genes are TRBV18 and TRBJ2-5; unclear D gene. This CDR3 region has 14 residues. Germline CDR1 KGHSH, CDR2 LQKENI. The CDR3 protein is CAGSPPGVAETQYF. In nucleotides, the CDR3 is TGTGCCGGCTCACCACCAGGAGTGGCGGAGACCCAGTACTTC.

This clonotype came up a few times. The chain links TRBV5-1 to TRBJ1-4, with D unresolved. Germline CDR1 is SGHRS and CDR2 is YFSETQ. The CDR3 is 14 amino acids. V was pared by 3 bases and J by 5 bases, with 11 bases between. CDR3 DNA sequence: TGCGCCAGCAGCTACGACTGGGGAAATGAAAAACTGTTTTTT. Its translation: CASSYDWGNEKLFF.